The sequence of this T cell receptor beta chain was determined in a study of T-cell memory formation after mild COVID-19. About the study: Across donors, TCR clusters were largely donor specific.

Comments on this clonotype: Its antigen is unknown.

Study-wide points: CD4+ contracting clones were mainly CM and EM; CD8+ ones, EMRA. Day 15 to 85 contracting clones showed balanced CD4/CD8; day 15 to 37 expanders favored CD4+.

5'RACE, which relied on constant-segment primers, yielded TCR alpha and TCR beta cDNA libraries carrying sample barcodes and UMIs. TCRdb fed the 5' RACE reads into MiXCR, producing one record per CDR3 protein. This sample has around 250,000 distinct CDR3 sequences, with 15% to 20% found just once. Material for sequencing was PBMCs or a T cell subset sorted from them (not recorded which). This sequence was found in a man younger than 35 who had mild COVID-19 (a few samples of this study predate the infection). Cell type and time point are not known.

This CDR3 reads CASSLGQGAREQFF. DNA for the CDR3: TGTGCCAGCAGTTTAGGACAGGGGGCACGTGAGCAGTTCTTC. The chain has TRBV12-3 or TRBV12-4 and TRBJ2-1, with 10 bases lining up with TRBD1. Trimming removed 1 base from V and 9 bases from J; junction bases left unmatched: 3. CDR3 length: 14 amino acids.